This TCR beta chain was sequenced in a study of blood T cell repertoires in COVID-19 (dated by TCRdb to the early 2020s). Turning to the overall study: The collaborator samples originated in the United States, Italy and Spain and spanned the acute and convalescent phases of COVID-19. The prospective study material was composed of cDNA or gDNA derived from T cells, B-cell-depleted T cells, or PBMCs. Samples came from the ongoing ImmuneRACE study (first 160 participants) plus 1,254 subjects from 6 global collaborators. The sample metadata nearly always contained a de-identified subject ID, COVID-19 status, age in years and sex. Where HLA class I and class II types were available, the types were taken from metadata supplied by the sample provider, not from assay-based typing. A freely available public database, intended as a resource for researchers studying the immune response to SARS-CoV-2, is where the repertoires were released. The dataset comprised deeply sampled blood TCRbeta repertoires from subjects exposed to, actively infected with, or recovered from COVID-19.

TCRbeta CDR3 regions were amplified from genomic DNA by means of the immunoSEQ Assay, a bias-controlled multiplex PCR. Processing in the source paper ran as follows. The number of nucleated cells in each sample was estimated from the amplification of reference gene primers within the assay. Sequence reads were collapsed and filtered to measure the absolute abundance of every unique TCRbeta CDR3 rearrangement. For each sample, productive Simpson clonality was calculated by taking the square root of Simpson's diversity index across productive rearrangements. The source is immuneACCESS, and TCRdb retained only in-frame sequences with V and J called. Part of the clones is not carried over; for the studies checked, unresolved V genes explain less than half of this, and the remainder is unexplained. V and J calls plus clone size are reproduced from that table; the DNA served to infer D and trimming. In this sample the table shows under 350,000 clones, about 90% of which occur a single time. The ten largest account for 1.5% to 2% of the sample.

On the study overall, not on this receptor specifically: Clinical and demographic metadata were provided uncurated, with the amount varying by source and participant.

At one collaborating source in Seattle, patients were enrolled during active infection and were followed longitudinally through the course of disease. Collaborating institutions collected whole blood in K2EDTA tubes following their own protocols. For TCRbeta analysis, collaborators shipped samples in one of three forms: frozen whole blood, isolated PBMCs, or DNA extracted from either of those sample types. The CDR1 and CDR2 encoded by the germline V gene are SGHRS and YFSETQ. Trimming costs V 4 bases and J 6 bases, and their ends lie 11 bases apart. Taken from cysteine to phenylalanine, the CDR3 has 13 residues. The only DNA kept is the CDR3, 39 bases in frame from the first base. On this clone: There is no known antigen for this receptor. Qualities for individual bases were not recorded, and no much larger clone is one base off.

Sequenced input: peripheral blood. The receptor was isolated from a woman aged 25 to 45 with COVID-19, enrolled during active disease. This receptor chain uses TRBV5-1 and TRBJ2-1, and possibly TRBD2, on 6 matching bases. Read as DNA, the sequence is TGCGCCAGCAGCACCAACGGGGGCAATGAGCAGTTCTTC. Translated, this is CASSTNGGNEQFF.